The clone carrying this T cell receptor (beta chain) was counted a single time. This entry belongs to a study of blood T cell repertoires in COVID-19. Study details: Sources were T cells, B-cell-depleted T cells, or PBMCs; the material itself was cDNA or gDNA.

The data were produced by immunoSEQ multiplex PCR, yet TCRdb's version contains in-frame clones alone and is incomplete. The sample records roughly 250,000 clones, around 87% being singletons. The V gene's germline CDR1 is SGHNT and CDR2 YYREEE (reference sequence). Trimming left V 0 bases short and J 4 bases short, with 19 bases between. The CDR3 contains 18 residues. J is TRBJ2-2 and V is TRBV5-4, with a possible D match to TRBD2 (6 bases). The sequenced sample consisted of PBMCs or T cells enriched from blood (not recorded which). This clonotype was obtained from a woman aged 50 to 65 who had recovered from COVID-19. This chain's CDR3 is CASSLGGSGGLGTGELFF. The CDR3 coding sequence is TGTGCCAGCAGCTTGGGTGGTAGCGGAGGATTGGGCACCGGGGAGCTGTTTTTT. Combining the CDR3 with reference TRBV5-4 and TRBJ2-2 gives the whole variable domain ETGVTQSPTHLIKTRGQQVTLRCSSQSGHNTVSWYQQALGQGPQFIFQYYREEENGRGNFPPRFSGLQFPNYSSELNVNALELDDSALYLCASSLGGSGGLGTGELFFGEGSRLTVL.